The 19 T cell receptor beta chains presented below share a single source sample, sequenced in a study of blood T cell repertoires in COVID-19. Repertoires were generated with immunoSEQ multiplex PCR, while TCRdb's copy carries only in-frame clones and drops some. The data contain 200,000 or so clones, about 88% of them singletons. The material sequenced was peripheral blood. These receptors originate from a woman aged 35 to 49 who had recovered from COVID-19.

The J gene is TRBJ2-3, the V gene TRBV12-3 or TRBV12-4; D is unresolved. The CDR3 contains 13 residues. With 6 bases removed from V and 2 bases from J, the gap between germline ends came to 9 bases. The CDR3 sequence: CASSLLVTDTQYF. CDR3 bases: TGTGCCAGCAGCCTCCTAGTCACAGATACGCAGTATTTT.

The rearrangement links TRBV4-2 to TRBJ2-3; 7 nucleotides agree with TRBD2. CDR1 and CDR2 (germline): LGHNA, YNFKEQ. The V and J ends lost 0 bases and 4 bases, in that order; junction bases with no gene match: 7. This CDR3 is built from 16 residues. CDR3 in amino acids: CASSQDGTKGSDTQYF. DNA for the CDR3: TGTGCCAGCAGCCAAGATGGGACTAAAGGTTCAGATACGCAGTATTTT.

The DNA for the CDR3 is TGCGCCAGCAGCCAAGATTTACGGCGGAACCCAAATAGCAATCAGCCCCAGCATTTT. Translation: CASSQDLRRNPNSNQPQHF. The chain carries TRBV4-1 and TRBJ1-5; D is uncertain. The germline CDR1 and CDR2 sequences are MGHRA and YSYEKL. V was trimmed by 0 bases and J by 0 bases, leaving 18 bases between them. The CDR3 consists of 19 residues.

CDR3 in amino acids: CASSYSKGLAGGDEQYF. CDR3 DNA: TGTGCCAGCAGTTACTCGAAGGGACTAGCGGGAGGGGACGAGCAGTACTTC. The chain recombines TRBV6-2 or TRBV6-3 with TRBJ2-7; 16 nucleotides agree with TRBD2. The CDR3 totals 17 residues. Germline CDR1 reads MNHEY; CDR2 reads SVGEGT. Trimming cost V 0 bases and J 5 bases; bases outside gene matches: 4.

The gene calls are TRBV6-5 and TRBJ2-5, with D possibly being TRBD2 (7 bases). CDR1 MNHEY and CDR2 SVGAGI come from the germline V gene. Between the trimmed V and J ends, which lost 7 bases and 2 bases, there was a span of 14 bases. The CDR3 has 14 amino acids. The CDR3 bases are TGTGCCAGCAACACCAGGGGAGGGCAAGAGACCCAGTACTTC. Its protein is CASNTRGGQETQYF.

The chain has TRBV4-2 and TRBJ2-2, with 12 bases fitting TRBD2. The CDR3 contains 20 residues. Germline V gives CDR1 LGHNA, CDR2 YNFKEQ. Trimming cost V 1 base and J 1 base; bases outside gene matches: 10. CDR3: CASSQVPGLAGLVNTGELFF. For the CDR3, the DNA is TGTGCCAGCAGCCAAGTCCCAGGACTAGCGGGATTGGTGAACACCGGGGAGCTGTTTTTT.

CDR3 region: CASSPGTGFLEAFF. For the CDR3, the DNA is TGTGCCAGCTCACCCGGGACAGGGTTCCTTGAAGCTTTCTTT. The chain links TRBV18 to TRBJ1-1, with 9 bases matching TRBD1. Germline V gene lookup returns CDR1 KGHSH and CDR2 LQKENI. The CDR3 loop spans 14 amino acids. V lost 3 bases and J lost 7; bases outside the gene matches: 6.

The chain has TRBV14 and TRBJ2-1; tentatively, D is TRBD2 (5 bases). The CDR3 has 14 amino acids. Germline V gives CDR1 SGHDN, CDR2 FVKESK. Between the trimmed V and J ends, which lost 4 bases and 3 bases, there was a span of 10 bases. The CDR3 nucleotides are TGTGCCAGCAGCCTAGGACTTGGCTACAATGAGCAGTTCTTC. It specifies CASSLGLGYNEQFF. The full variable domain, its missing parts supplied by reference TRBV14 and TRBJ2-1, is EAGVTQFPSHSVIEKGQTVTLRCDPISGHDNLYWYRRVMGKEIKFLLHFVKESKQDESGMPNNRFLAERTGGTYSTLKVQPAELEDSGVYFCASSLGLGYNEQFFGPGTRLTVL.

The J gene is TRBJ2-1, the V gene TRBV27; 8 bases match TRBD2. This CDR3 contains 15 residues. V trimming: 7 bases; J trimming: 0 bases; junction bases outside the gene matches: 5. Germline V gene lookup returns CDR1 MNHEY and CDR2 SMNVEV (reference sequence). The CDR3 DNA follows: TGTGCCAGCACCCGGGGGGGGGCCTCCTACAATGAGCAGTTCTTC. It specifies CASTRGGASYNEQFF.

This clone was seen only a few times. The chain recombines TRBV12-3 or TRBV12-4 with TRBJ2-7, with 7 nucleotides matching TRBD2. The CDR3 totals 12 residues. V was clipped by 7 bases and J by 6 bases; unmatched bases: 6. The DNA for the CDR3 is TGTGCCAGCAACATTGGGGGGGGCGAGCAGTACTTC. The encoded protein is CASNIGGGEQYF.

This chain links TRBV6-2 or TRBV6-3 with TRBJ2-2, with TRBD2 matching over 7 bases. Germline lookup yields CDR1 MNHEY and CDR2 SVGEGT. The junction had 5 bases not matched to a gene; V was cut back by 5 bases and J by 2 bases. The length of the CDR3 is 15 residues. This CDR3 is CASSRTSDNTGELFF. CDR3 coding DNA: TGTGCCAGCAGTCGGACTAGTGATAACACCGGGGAGCTGTTTTTT.

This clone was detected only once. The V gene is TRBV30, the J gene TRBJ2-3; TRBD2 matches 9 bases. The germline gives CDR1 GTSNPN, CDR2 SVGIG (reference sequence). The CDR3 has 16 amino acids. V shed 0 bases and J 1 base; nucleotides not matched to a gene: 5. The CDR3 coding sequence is TGTGCCTGGAGTGTACGTCGACTAGCGGGCACAGATACGCAGTATTTT. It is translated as CAWSVRRLAGTDTQYF.

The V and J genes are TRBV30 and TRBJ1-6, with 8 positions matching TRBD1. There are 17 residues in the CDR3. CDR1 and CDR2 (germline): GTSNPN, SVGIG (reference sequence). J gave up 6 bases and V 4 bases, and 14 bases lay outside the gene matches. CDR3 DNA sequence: TGTGCCTGGAATATAAACAGGGGGTTGACCCTTAATTCACCCCTCCACTTT. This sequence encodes CAWNINRGLTLNSPLHF.

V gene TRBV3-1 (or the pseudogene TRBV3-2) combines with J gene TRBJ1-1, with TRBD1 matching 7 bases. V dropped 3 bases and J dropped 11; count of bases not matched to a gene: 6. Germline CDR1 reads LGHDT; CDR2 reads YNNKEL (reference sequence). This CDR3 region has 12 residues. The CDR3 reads CASSQEGAGAFF. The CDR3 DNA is TGTGCCAGCAGCCAGGAGGGGGCCGGGGCTTTCTTT.

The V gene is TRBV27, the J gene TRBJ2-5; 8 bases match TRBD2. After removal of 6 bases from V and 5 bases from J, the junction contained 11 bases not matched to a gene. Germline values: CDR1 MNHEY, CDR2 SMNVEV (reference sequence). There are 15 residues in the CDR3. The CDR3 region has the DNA TGTGCCAGCAGCCCCCTGAGCGGGAGTGGGGAGACCCAGTACTTC. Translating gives CASSPLSGSGETQYF.

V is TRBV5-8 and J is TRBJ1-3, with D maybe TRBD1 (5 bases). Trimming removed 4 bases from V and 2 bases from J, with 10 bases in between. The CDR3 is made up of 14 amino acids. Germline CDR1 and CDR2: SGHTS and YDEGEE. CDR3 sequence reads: CASSTGLPGNTIYF. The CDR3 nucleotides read TGTGCCAGCAGCACGGGACTACCTGGAAACACCATATATTTT.

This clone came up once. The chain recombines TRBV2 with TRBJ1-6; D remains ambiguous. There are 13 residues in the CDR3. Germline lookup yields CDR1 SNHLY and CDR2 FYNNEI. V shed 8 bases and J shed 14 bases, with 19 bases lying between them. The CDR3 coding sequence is TGTGCCAGCGGGCGGGCGGCGGTAAAGACCCTCCACTTT. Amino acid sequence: CASGRAAVKTLHF. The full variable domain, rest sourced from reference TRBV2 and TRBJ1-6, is EPEVTQTPSHQVTQMGQEVILRCVPISNHLYFYWYRQILGQKVEFLVSFYNNEISEKSEIFDDQFSVERPDGSNFTLKIRSTKLEDSAMYFCASGRAAVKTLHFGNGTRLTVT.

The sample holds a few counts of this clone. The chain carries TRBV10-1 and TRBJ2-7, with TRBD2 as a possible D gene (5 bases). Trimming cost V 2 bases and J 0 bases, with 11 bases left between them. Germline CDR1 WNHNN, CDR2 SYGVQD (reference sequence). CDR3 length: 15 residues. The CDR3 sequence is CASSEEFGSSYEQYF. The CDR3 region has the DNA TGCGCCAGCAGTGAGGAATTTGGGAGCTCCTACGAGCAGTACTTC.

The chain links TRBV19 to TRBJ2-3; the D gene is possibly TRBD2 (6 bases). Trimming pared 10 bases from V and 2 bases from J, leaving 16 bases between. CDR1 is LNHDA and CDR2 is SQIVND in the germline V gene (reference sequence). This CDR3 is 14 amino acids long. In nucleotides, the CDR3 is TGTGCCACCCAAAACGGAGGGAACACAGATACGCAGTATTTT. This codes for CATQNGGNTDTQYF.